Listed below are T cell receptor beta chains from one sample, sequenced in a study of control samples from healthy donors and cancer patients. Some clones are missing from TCRdb's copy, which holds only in-frame ones; the method was immunoSEQ multiplex PCR. The repertoire holds 110,000 or so clones, with roughly nine tenths as singletons. The sample was blood. The receptors shown here come from a man in his forties or fifties in good health. Each CDR3 is given with its conserved first and last residue. D genes are given only for firm matches. Expanded clones get a size class; other rows say once, few or many, or leave the size out.

J: TRBJ2-5; V: TRBV6-6; size: -; D: -; CDR3: CASSQETQYF; DNA: TGTGCCAGCAGTCAAGAGACCCAGTACTTC
J: TRBJ2-5; V: TRBV20-1; size: -; D: -; CDR3: CSASYGETQYF; DNA: TGCAGTGCTAGTTACGGGGAGACCCAGTACTTC
J: TRBJ1-5; V: TRBV5-8; size: -; D: -; CDR3: CASSLRTGHLYSNQPQHF; DNA: TGTGCCAGCAGCTTGAGAACGGGACACCTCTATAGCAATCAGCCCCAGCATTTT
J: TRBJ2-2; V: TRBV10-3; size: -; D: TRBD2; CDR3: CAISAASGGAQTGELFF; DNA: TGTGCCATCAGTGCTGCTAGCGGGGGGGCGCAAACCGGGGAGCTGTTTTTT
J: TRBJ1-6; V: TRBV30; size: -; D: -; CDR3: CAWSVQGNWSPLHF; DNA: TGTGCCTGGAGTGTACAGGGTAATTGGTCACCCCTCCACTTT
J: TRBJ1-5; V: TRBV6-5; size: -; D: -; CDR3: CASKAGSGQPQHF; DNA: TGTGCCAGCAAGGCGGGTTCGGGTCAGCCCCAGCATTTT
J: TRBJ1-1; V: TRBV3-1/TRBV3-2; size: -; D: -; CDR3: CASSQFYEGGTEAFF; DNA: TGTGCCAGCAGCCAATTTTACGAGGGAGGAACTGAAGCTTTCTTT
J: TRBJ2-1; V: TRBV7-9; size: -; D: -; CDR3: CASSSLATNEQFF; DNA: TGTGCCAGCAGCTCTCTAGCGACCAATGAGCAGTTCTTC
J: TRBJ1-2; V: TRBV6-1; size: -; D: TRBD1; CDR3: CASSEELTGGAYGYTF; DNA: TGTGCCAGCAGTGAAGAGTTGACAGGGGGCGCCTATGGCTACACCTTC
J: TRBJ1-2; V: TRBV12-3/TRBV12-4; size: -; D: -; CDR3: CASAYSGGYTF; DNA: TGTGCCAGCGCCTATTCCGGGGGCTACACCTTC
J: TRBJ2-5; V: TRBV2; size: once; D: -; CDR3: CASSVGQPKETQYF; DNA: TGTGCCAGCAGTGTGGGTCAGCCTAAAGAGACCCAGTACTTC
J: TRBJ2-2; V: TRBV5-1; size: -; D: TRBD2; CDR3: CASSVGLNTGELFF; DNA: TGCGCCAGCAGCGTGGGACTAAACACCGGGGAGCTGTTTTTT
J: TRBJ1-1; V: TRBV5-4; size: -; D: -; CDR3: CASSWAGSDTEAFF; DNA: TGTGCCAGCAGCTGGGCGGGGTCCGATACTGAAGCTTTCTTT
J: TRBJ1-2; V: TRBV5-5; size: -; D: TRBD1; CDR3: CASSLVAGGTYGYTF; DNA: TGTGCCAGCAGCTTGGTGGCAGGGGGGACCTATGGCTACACCTTC
J: TRBJ1-1; V: TRBV6-5; size: -; D: TRBD1; CDR3: CASSYTGGVGTEAFF; DNA: TGTGCCAGCAGTTATACAGGGGGTGTCGGCACTGAAGCTTTCTTT
J: TRBJ2-2; V: TRBV4-1; size: -; D: TRBD1; CDR3: CASRRGQGNTGELFF; DNA: TGCGCCAGCAGAAGGGGACAGGGGAACACCGGGGAGCTGTTTTTT
J: TRBJ2-3; V: TRBV7-6; size: -; D: -; CDR3: CASSFLVVEGPHTDTQYF; DNA: TGTGCCAGCAGCTTCTTAGTTGTTGAGGGACCCCACACAGATACGCAGTATTTT
J: TRBJ1-2; V: TRBV10-3; size: -; D: -; CDR3: CAIRQGLYGYTF; DNA: TGTGCCATCAGACAGGGACTTTATGGCTACACCTTC
J: TRBJ1-6; V: TRBV6-5; size: -; D: -; CDR3: CASSQFGFNSPLHF; DNA: TGTGCCAGCAGCCAGTTTGGTTTTAATTCACCCCTCCACTTT
J: TRBJ2-2; V: TRBV11-3; size: -; D: TRBD1; CDR3: CASSFGQANTGELFF; DNA: TGTGCCAGCAGCTTCGGACAGGCCAACACCGGGGAGCTGTTTTTT
J: TRBJ2-1; V: TRBV5-1; size: -; D: TRBD2; CDR3: CASSFGGGSYNEQFF; DNA: TGCGCCAGCAGCTTCGGCGGGGGTTCCTACAATGAGCAGTTCTTC
J: TRBJ1-2; V: TRBV3-1/TRBV3-2; size: -; D: TRBD1; CDR3: CASSQVQGEDGYTF; DNA: TGTGCCAGCAGCCAAGTTCAGGGGGAGGATGGCTACACCTTC
J: TRBJ1-4; V: TRBV5-6; size: -; D: TRBD1; CDR3: CASSVPGQGAKLFF; DNA: TGTGCCAGCAGCGTGCCGGGACAGGGTGCAAAACTGTTTTTT
J: TRBJ1-2; V: TRBV24-1; size: -; D: -; CDR3: CATSDLTGAYGYTF; DNA: TGTGCCACCAGTGATTTAACAGGCGCCTATGGCTACACCTTC
J: TRBJ2-3; V: TRBV7-2; size: once; D: TRBD2; CDR3: CASSLGVRLGLAGPDTQYF; DNA: TGTGCCAGCAGCTTAGGGGTTCGCCTGGGACTAGCGGGGCCGGATACGCAGTATTTT
J: TRBJ2-1; V: TRBV5-5; size: -; D: -; CDR3: CASSLVAGYLHNEQFF; DNA: TGTGCCAGCAGCTTGGTGGCAGGGTATCTCCACAATGAGCAGTTCTTC
J: TRBJ2-4; V: TRBV6-1; size: once; D: -; CDR3: CASSEQGGGKNIQYF; DNA: TGTGCCAGCAGTGAACAGGGGGGAGGCAAAAACATTCAGTACTTC
J: TRBJ2-5; V: TRBV4-2; size: -; D: -; CDR3: CASSQGMGEETQYF; DNA: TGTGCCAGCAGCCAAGGGATGGGGGAAGAGACCCAGTACTTC
J: TRBJ2-2; V: TRBV18; size: -; D: -; CDR3: CASSPIGGRSNTGELFF; DNA: TGTGCCAGCTCACCAATCGGGGGGCGGTCGAACACCGGGGAGCTGTTTTTT
J: TRBJ1-1; V: TRBV20-1; size: few; D: TRBD1; CDR3: CSAIRTGEAFF; DNA: TGCAGTGCTATTCGGACAGGTGAAGCTTTCTTT
J: TRBJ2-7; V: TRBV7-9; size: -; D: TRBD1; CDR3: CASSLAGTGNPYEQYF; DNA: TGTGCCAGCAGCTTAGCCGGGACAGGGAATCCCTACGAGCAGTACTTC
J: TRBJ1-2; V: TRBV21-1; size: -; D: -; CDR3: CASSKGSYTF; DNA: TGTGCCAGCAGCAAGGGGAGCTACACCTTC
J: TRBJ2-3; V: TRBV7-2; size: once; D: TRBD2; CDR3: CASSTRTLLAGGTDTQYF; DNA: TGTGCCAGCAGCACTCGAACCCTACTAGCGGGGGGCACAGATACGCAGTATTTT
J: TRBJ1-1; V: TRBV3-1/TRBV3-2; size: -; D: -; CDR3: CASSQDTNTEAFF; DNA: TGTGCCAGCAGCCAAGACACGAACACTGAAGCTTTCTTT
J: TRBJ1-2; V: TRBV4-2; size: few; D: -; CDR3: CASSQGDINYGYTF; DNA: TGTGCCAGCAGCCAAGGGGACATCAACTATGGCTACACCTTC
J: TRBJ1-1; V: TRBV27; size: -; D: -; CDR3: CASGFSRDTEAFF; DNA: TGTGCCAGCGGATTCTCCCGCGACACTGAAGCTTTCTTT
J: TRBJ1-2; V: TRBV27; size: -; D: -; CDR3: CASSLLNYGYTF; DNA: TGTGCCAGCAGTTTGCTTAACTATGGCTACACCTTC
J: TRBJ2-3; V: TRBV19; size: -; D: -; CDR3: CASSDDSSSTDTQYF; DNA: TGTGCCAGTAGTGATGACAGTTCTAGCACAGATACGCAGTATTTT
J: TRBJ2-2; V: TRBV19; size: once; D: -; CDR3: CASSIQRNTGELFF; DNA: TGTGCCAGTAGTATACAGAGGAACACCGGGGAGCTGTTTTTT
J: TRBJ2-6; V: TRBV4-1; size: once; D: -; CDR3: CASSQGGNRAYGANVLTF; DNA: TGCGCCAGCAGCCAAGGGGGAAACAGGGCGTATGGGGCCAACGTCCTGACTTTC
J: TRBJ1-2; V: TRBV2; size: -; D: -; CDR3: CASSPDGGSYGYTF; DNA: TGTGCCAGCAGTCCCGACGGGGGCAGCTATGGCTACACCTTC
J: TRBJ1-1; V: TRBV5-6; size: -; D: -; CDR3: CASSWGSTEAFF; DNA: TGTGCCAGCAGCTGGGGTAGCACTGAAGCTTTCTTT
J: TRBJ2-5; V: TRBV9; size: -; D: -; CDR3: CASSVENSQETQYF; DNA: TGTGCCAGCAGCGTAGAAAACAGCCAAGAGACCCAGTACTTC
J: TRBJ2-5; V: TRBV7-2; size: once; D: TRBD2; CDR3: CASSLSASGGETQYF; DNA: TGTGCCAGCAGCTTATCGGCTAGCGGGGGGGAGACCCAGTACTTC
J: TRBJ1-1; V: TRBV30; size: many; D: -; CDR3: CAWSPDRNTEAFF; DNA: TGTGCCTGGAGCCCCGATCGGAACACTGAAGCTTTCTTT
J: TRBJ1-1; V: TRBV27; size: -; D: -; CDR3: CASSFIRGETEAFF; DNA: TGTGCCAGCAGTTTTATACGGGGAGAGACTGAAGCTTTCTTT
J: TRBJ2-4; V: TRBV10-1; size: -; D: -; CDR3: CASSHPLAKNIQYF; DNA: TGCGCCAGCAGCCATCCTCTAGCCAAAAACATTCAGTACTTC
J: TRBJ1-5; V: TRBV2; size: -; D: -; CDR3: CASSGTGYQPQHF; DNA: TGTGCCAGCAGCGGCACAGGGTATCAGCCCCAGCATTTT
J: TRBJ2-5; V: TRBV18; size: -; D: -; CDR3: CASSPRAGEGETQYF; DNA: TGTGCCAGCTCACCCCGAGCAGGGGAGGGAGAGACCCAGTACTTC
J: TRBJ1-2; V: TRBV7-8; size: -; D: -; CDR3: CASSLRQDLNYGYTF; DNA: TGTGCCAGCAGCCTAAGACAGGATCTTAACTATGGCTACACCTTC
J: TRBJ1-1; V: TRBV15; size: -; D: -; CDR3: CATSRDLWQNTEAFF; DNA: TGTGCCACCAGCAGAGATCTCTGGCAGAACACTGAAGCTTTCTTT
J: TRBJ2-7; V: TRBV5-4; size: -; D: -; CDR3: CASSSGPPPYEQYF; DNA: TGTGCCAGCAGCTCGGGACCGCCCCCCTACGAGCAGTACTTC
J: TRBJ1-6; V: TRBV6-1; size: -; D: TRBD1; CDR3: CASSERQGRRNSPLHF; DNA: TGTGCCAGCAGTGAAAGACAGGGAAGGCGGAATTCACCCCTCCACTTT
J: TRBJ2-1; V: TRBV7-2; size: once; D: TRBD2; CDR3: CASSPGLAGVNEQFF; DNA: TGTGCCAGCAGCCCGGGACTAGCGGGGGTCAATGAGCAGTTCTTC
J: TRBJ1-4; V: TRBV28; size: -; D: -; CDR3: CASSFRTGRGNEKLFF; DNA: TGTGCCAGCAGTTTCCGCACGGGACGGGGTAATGAAAAACTGTTTTTT
J: TRBJ1-4; V: TRBV27; size: -; D: TRBD1; CDR3: CASSLLGTGIEKLFF; DNA: TGTGCCAGCAGTTTATTGGGGACAGGGATTGAAAAACTGTTTTTT
J: TRBJ1-5; V: TRBV6-5; size: -; D: -; CDR3: CASSYTGFNQPQHF; DNA: TGTGCCAGCAGCTATACAGGGTTCAATCAGCCCCAGCATTTT
J: TRBJ2-7; V: TRBV5-6; size: -; D: -; CDR3: CASSLMGGRGRGIGEQYF; DNA: TGTGCCAGCAGCTTGATGGGTGGACGGGGCAGGGGCATTGGCGAGCAGTACTTC
J: TRBJ1-5; V: TRBV11-2; size: -; D: -; CDR3: CASSLEPGQPQHF; DNA: TGTGCCAGCAGCTTAGAACCGGGTCAGCCCCAGCATTTT